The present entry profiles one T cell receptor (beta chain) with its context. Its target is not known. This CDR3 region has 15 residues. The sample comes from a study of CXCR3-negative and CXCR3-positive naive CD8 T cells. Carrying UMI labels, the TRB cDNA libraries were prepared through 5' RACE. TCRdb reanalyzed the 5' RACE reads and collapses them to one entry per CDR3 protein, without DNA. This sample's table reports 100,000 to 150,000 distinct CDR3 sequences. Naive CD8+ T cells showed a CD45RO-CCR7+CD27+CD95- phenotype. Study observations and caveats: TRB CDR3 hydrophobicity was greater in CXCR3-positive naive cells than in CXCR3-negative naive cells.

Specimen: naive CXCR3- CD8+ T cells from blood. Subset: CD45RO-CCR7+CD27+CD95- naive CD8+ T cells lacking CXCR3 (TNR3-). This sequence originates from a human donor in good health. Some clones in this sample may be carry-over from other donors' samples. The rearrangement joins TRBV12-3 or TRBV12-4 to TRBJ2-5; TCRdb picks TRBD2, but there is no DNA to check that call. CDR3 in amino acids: CASTAKASGQETQYF.